This TCR beta chain stems from a study of blood T cell repertoires in COVID-19. Overall study: Researchers got acute and convalescent COVID-19 samples from the United States, Italy and Spain.

The germline V gene encodes CDR1 MDHEN and CDR2 SYDVKM. The CDR3 loop spans 12 amino acids. V lost 6 bases and J lost 8, with 13 bases in between. Produced via immunoSEQ multiplex PCR; TCRdb's table is partial and in-frame only. The sample carries nearly 110,000 clones, over 80% recorded once. Source material: peripheral blood. This chain joins TRBV28 and TRBJ1-2; D uncertain. The TCR comes from a woman aged 25 to 39 with acute or convalescent COVID-19. The CDR3 region is CASSLLWEGYTF. For the CDR3, the DNA is TGTGCCAGCAGCCTCCTCTGGGAGGGCTACACCTTC.